This TCR beta chain was captured by sequencing in a study of blood T cells in healthy people across ages (dated by TCRdb to between 2015 and 2017). Concerning the study at large: In model experiments, roughly one uniquely barcoded TCR beta cDNA molecule per two T cells was captured by template switching. To track age-related changes in TCR beta repertoire diversity, the study relied on deep sequencing normalized with unique cDNA molecular identifiers. Four age groups were formed from the donors: young (average 16 years), middle-aged (approximately 40), aged (approximately 60) and long-lived (about 80). Donors of different ages were randomly distributed across sequencing lanes to avoid experimental bias. For two donors (one aged 18 to 30 and one aged 80 or older), the study analyzed two additional independent replicas of 1 million unique cDNA reads from the same blood draw.

The donors were 40 or so Caucasian individuals from Russia, aged roughly 6 to 90 years, who were systemically healthy. Each donor gave ten milliliters of peripheral blood, collected into EDTA-treated Vacutainer tubes. PBMCs were isolated by Ficoll-Paque density-gradient centrifugation, with at least 7 million obtained per sample. Trizol reagent was used to extract total RNA from PBMCs, with at least 5.5 micrograms per sample. For every donor, an aliquot of PBMCs went through flow cytometry to measure the percentages of naive CD45RAhigh/CD27high T cells. The library was prepared using 5' RACE. Instrument on record: Illumina HiSeq 2500. A second PCR of roughly 7 to 11 cycles was performed with a sample-barcoded 5' primer and a J-beta primer mix. Each TCR beta cDNA molecule received a unique molecular identifier from a template-switch 5' adaptor carrying 12 random nucleotides. At least 2.5 million CDR3-containing paired-end reads were obtained from each sample. First-strand cDNA synthesis was performed from all RNA using the Mint cDNA synthesis kit, with priming by a TRBC-specific oligonucleotide. Following uracil-DNA glycosylase treatment, a first 18-cycle PCR with universal primers M1SS and BC2_uni_R was performed on all cDNA. The authors' analysis ran thus. For normalization, 1 million high-quality reads, each with a distinct molecular identifier, were randomly selected from each sample. Instead of being binned into consensus sequences, reads with shared molecular identifiers were discarded. MiTCR, with a Q25 quality threshold and the strictest error-elimination algorithm, was used for CDR3 identification, clonotype clustering and error correction. Lower-bound total TCR beta diversity was estimated with a nonparametric unseen species model using Euler transformation. Using fastp at Q25 and MiXCR, TCRdb reprocessed the public reads and kept productive beta chains. Entries are consolidated by CDR3 protein sequence, retaining the most common genes and DNA. TCRdb's processing, not the study's, gives the V and J calls here. This sample is represented by approximately 880,000 distinct CDR3 sequences; 48% of them were singletons. Jointly, the top ten make up around 15% of the sample.

General study outcomes and caveats: There was a strong correlation between observed TCR beta diversity and the percentage of naive T cells measured by flow cytometry. Bulk unsorted PBMC profiling prevented conclusive comparison of naive and antigen-experienced compartments. Observed TCR beta diversity per million T cells fell roughly linearly with age, and a significant reduction was already apparent by age roughly 40. Estimates of total diversity from one million sequenced T cells were regarded as lower bounds and underestimates. Because the CMV infection status of the donors was unknown, age-related changes in expanded clonotypes may potentially have been confounded. The long-lived group showed more naive CD4+ T cells, fewer expanded clones and increased TCR diversity than the aged group, suggesting age selection.

V drops 6 bases and J drops 8 bases, leaving 19 bases in between. The CDR3 goes from the cysteine to the phenylalanine over 14 residues. Only the CDR3 DNA is retained, 42 bases long and in frame from the first base. From a lookup of the germline V gene, CDR1 and CDR2 are MDHEN and SYDVKM. This clonotype was counted a few times. The target of this receptor is not known. The sample holds no much larger clone one base away, and base qualities are not on file. This sequence was found in a man aged 25 to 40 in good health. This sequence uses TRBV28 and TRBJ1-2; possibly the D gene is TRBD1, per 5 matching bases. Sequencing was performed on blood. Read as DNA, the sequence is TGTGCCAGCAGGGGCGGGGGAGTGAAGTACGGCTACACCTTC. The translation is CASRGGGVKYGYTF.